This section outlines one T cell receptor (beta chain) sequence together with its context. The protocol was immunoSEQ multiplex PCR, while the TCRdb copy is restricted to in-frame clones and leaves out a portion. The table shows around 50,000 clones, with roughly 90% occurring only once. The entry originates in a study of OX40 agonist ivuxolimab in advanced cancers. Overall study context: Mean age about 60 years, range roughly 23 to 79; around 80% male.

V lost 3 bases to trimming and J lost 3 bases, with 8 bases between them. The CDR3 runs to 14 residues. The germline V gene has CDR1 LNHNV and CDR2 YYDKDF (reference sequence). The sample in question was CD4+ or CD8+ T cells sorted from blood, obtained in a trial of the OX40 agonist ivuxolimab. This chain links TRBV15 with TRBJ2-2; the D is unclear. This TCR derives from an adult with an advanced solid tumor such as melanoma, head and neck, liver or kidney cancer. The CDR3 spells CATSRATYTGELFF. DNA of the CDR3: TGTGCCACCAGCAGGGCTACATACACCGGGGAGCTGTTTTTT.